These 24 T cell receptor beta chains were all obtained from the same sample, sequenced in a study of CD8 T cells in ankylosing spondylitis. Study-wide results and caveats: Made up of about eight highly homologous variants, a TCR beta motif appeared characteristic of ankylosing spondylitis blood.

Each CDR3 protein is one row after TCRdb ran MiXCR on the 5' RACE reads. Among fewer than 550,000 distinct CDR3 sequences, about 5% were seen once, and the ten largest hold around 3.6%. These receptors have no known antigen. The specimen was blood, either unsorted or a sorted T cell fraction (not recorded which). The receptors were gathered from a male donor with ankylosing spondylitis.

This clonotype occurred many times. This rearrangement joins TRBV5-1 to TRBJ1-6; D possibly corresponds to TRBD1 (6 bases). Germline V gene data show CDR1 as SGHRS and CDR2 as YFSETQ. CDR3 size: 14 residues. Trimming removed 1 base at V and 9 bases at J, with 11 bases between. The CDR3 DNA reads TGCGCCAGCAGCTTGACAACAGGGAGTTCACCCCTCCACTTT. Translating it yields CASSLTTGSSPLHF.

This clonotype occurred many times. The chain carries TRBV20-1 and TRBJ1-1; 9 bases fit TRBD1. CDR1 is DFQATT and CDR2 is SNEGSKA in the germline V gene (reference sequence). The CDR3 is 14 amino acids. Trimming at V came to 5 bases and at J to 1 base, leaving 5 bases not matched to a gene. CDR3 coding DNA: TGCAGTGCTGATGGGACAGGGAAGAACACTGAAGCTTTCTTT. It yields the protein CSADGTGKNTEAFF.

This clonotype was seen more than once but under ten times. The chain uses TRBV20-1 and TRBJ2-1, with 10 bases lining up with TRBD2. The V and J ends lost 1 base and 8 bases, in that order; junction bases with no gene match: 14. CDR1 and CDR2 (germline): DFQATT, SNEGSKA (reference sequence). This CDR3 has 17 residues. The chain's CDR3 is CSARGPGLAGVIDEQFF. The DNA of the CDR3 is TGCAGTGCTAGAGGTCCCGGCCTAGCGGGAGTGATAGATGAGCAGTTCTTC.

This clonotype was counted many times. V and J are TRBV5-1 and TRBJ2-7; D gene uncertain. This CDR3 is 14 amino acids long. V was pared by 2 bases and J by 3 bases, with 12 bases between. The germline gives CDR1 SGHRS, CDR2 YFSETQ. CDR3 DNA: TGCGCCAGCAGCTTTTCGGTGGAAGGCTACGAGCAGTACTTC. Translation: CASSFSVEGYEQYF.

This clonotype was detected many times. This chain uses TRBV7-2 with TRBJ2-2; 7 bases are shared with TRBD1. The CDR3 has 15 amino acids. J gave up 2 bases and V 6 bases, and 6 bases lay outside the gene matches. Germline V gene data show CDR1 as SGHTA and CDR2 as FQGNSA. The CDR3 loop is CASSQGQLNTGELFF. The DNA for the CDR3 is TGTGCCAGCAGTCAGGGACAGCTAAACACCGGGGAGCTGTTTTTT.

This clonotype was recorded many times. As DNA, the CDR3 is TGCAGTGCTAGGGGACAGGGGAAAAATTCACCCCTCCACTTT. Translating gives CSARGQGKNSPLHF. J is TRBJ1-6 and V is TRBV20-1; 10 bases agree with TRBD1. V was pared by 3 bases and J by 7 bases, with 3 bases of the junction left unmatched. Germline CDR1 is DFQATT and CDR2 is SNEGSKA (reference sequence). The CDR3 is 14 residues long.

This clonotype was seen at least ten times. The rearrangement joins TRBV27 to TRBJ2-7; weak D call: TRBD1 (6 bases). The CDR3 has 13 residues. V was clipped by 5 bases and J by 2 bases, with 10 bases between them. Germline values: CDR1 MNHEY, CDR2 SMNVEV (reference sequence). As DNA, the CDR3 is TGTGCCAGCAGTCAGGGACACCCCTACGAGCAGTACTTC. Its translation: CASSQGHPYEQYF.

This clonotype was detected many times. The CDR3 region has the DNA TGTGCCAGCAGCCGCGGGACAGGCTCTTCCTTGGAGCAGTACTTC. The encoded protein is CASSRGTGSSLEQYF. The chain uses TRBV5-5 and TRBJ2-7; 8 nucleotides match TRBD1. Germline V gene lookup returns CDR1 SGHKS and CDR2 YYEKEE (reference sequence). The CDR3 is 15 amino acids. After removal of 4 bases from V and 7 bases from J, the junction contained 13 bases not matched to a gene.

This clonotype was found many times. The J gene is TRBJ2-7, the V gene TRBV20-1, with D possibly called TRBD1 or TRBD2 (5 bases each). V was clipped by 4 bases and J by 7 bases, with 17 bases between them. The CDR3 spans 13 residues. Germline CDR1 is DFQATT and CDR2 is SNEGSKA (reference sequence). CDR3 amino acids: CSAMGEIGEEQYF. Written as DNA, the CDR3 is TGCAGTGCTATGGGGGAGATCGGGGAGGAGCAGTACTTC.

This clonotype was picked up a small number of times. The genes are TRBV5-6 and TRBJ2-5; 11 bases match TRBD1. Trimming at V came to 5 bases and at J to 4 bases, leaving 16 bases not matched to a gene. CDR3 size: 18 residues. Per germline, CDR1 SGHDT and CDR2 YYEEEE. In nucleotides, the CDR3 is TGTGCCAGCAGTCAGAAACTCGGACAGGGGGCTATCGCAGAGACCCAGTACTTC. This sequence encodes CASSQKLGQGAIAETQYF.

This clonotype has more than one count but fewer than ten. The V call is TRBV28, the J call TRBJ2-4, with a weak D call TRBD1 (6 bases). V gave up 10 bases and J gave up 0 bases, with 22 bases separating them. CDR1 is MDHEN and CDR2 is SYDVKM in the germline V gene. This CDR3 spans 17 amino acids. DNA of the CDR3: TGTGCCACCTCGACCCTACAGGGCCAACTAGCCAAAAACATTCAGTACTTC. As protein: CATSTLQGQLAKNIQYF.

This clonotype was recorded at least ten times. The chain employs TRBV7-9 and TRBJ1-2; D unresolved. The germline V and J ends were trimmed by 3 bases and 5 bases, with 10 bases remaining between them. The CDR3 sequence is 13 residues long. Germline lookup yields CDR1 SEHNR and CDR2 FQNEAQ (reference sequence). CDR3 loop: CASSFNNIYGYTF. The CDR3 coding sequence is TGTGCCAGCAGCTTTAACAACATATATGGCTACACCTTC. The whole variable domain, remainder taken from reference TRBV7-9 and TRBJ1-2, is DTGVSQNPRHKITKRGQNVTFRCDPISEHNRLYWYRQTLGQGPEFLTYFQNEAQLEKSRLLSDRFSAERPKGSFSTLEIQRTEQGDSAMYLCASSFNNIYGYTFGSGTRLTVV.

This clonotype appeared many times. V usage is TRBV7-2 and J usage is TRBJ1-1; D may be TRBD1 (6 bases). The CDR3 extends over 15 amino acids. CDR1 is SGHTA, CDR2 FQGNSA, per germline. With 5 bases removed from V and 1 base from J, the gap between germline ends came to 14 bases. CDR3 DNA sequence: TGTGCCAGCAGCCCTACACGGGGACAGAACACTGAAGCTTTCTTT. Its translation: CASSPTRGQNTEAFF.

The chain has TRBV29-1 and TRBJ2-1; perhaps TRBD1 as D (5 bases). V was cut by 4 bases and J by 1 base, with 14 bases left in between. Germline assignment: CDR1 SQVTM and CDR2 ANQGSEA. This CDR3 is built from 15 residues. CDR3 loop: CSVAPRVGSYNEQFF. For the CDR3, the DNA is TGCAGCGTTGCACCCAGGGTGGGTTCCTACAATGAGCAGTTCTTC.

CDR3 coding DNA: TGTGCCAGTAAGGGGAGAAATGAGCAGTTCTTC. This codes for CASKGRNEQFF. The chain carries TRBV28 and TRBJ2-1, with D perhaps assigned TRBD1 or TRBD2 (5 bases each). Between the trimmed V and J ends, which lost 9 bases and 7 bases, there was a span of 10 bases. Germline V gene data show CDR1 as MDHEN and CDR2 as SYDVKM. This CDR3 is 11 amino acids long.

This clonotype was detected ten times or more. The chain links TRBV28 to TRBJ1-1; D is perhaps TRBD1 (5 bases). Germline V gene sequence: CDR1 MDHEN, CDR2 SYDVKM. The CDR3 consists of 14 residues. Trimming removed 8 bases at V and 1 base at J, with 14 bases between. The CDR3 is CASGPGPTNTEAFF. In DNA form, the CDR3 reads TGTGCCAGCGGACCGGGGCCGACGAACACTGAAGCTTTCTTT.

This clonotype was seen a few times. The chain recombines TRBV5-5 with TRBJ2-1; the D gene is possibly TRBD2 (5 bases). This CDR3 spans 15 amino acids. V lost 1 base and J lost 3, with 11 bases in between. The germline V gene has CDR1 SGHKS and CDR2 YYEKEE (reference sequence). The CDR3 DNA is TGTGCCAGCAGCTTGAGAAGCGGTTACTACAATGAGCAGTTCTTC. Residues: CASSLRSGYYNEQFF.

This clonotype was counted ten times or more. V is TRBV7-9 and J is TRBJ2-5; 8 nucleotides match TRBD1. The V and J ends lost 1 base and 7 bases, in that order; junction bases with no gene match: 2. Germline loops: CDR1 SEHNR, CDR2 FQNEAQ (reference sequence). The CDR3 length is 13 residues. The CDR3: CASSLDRGATQYF. CDR3 sequence (DNA): TGTGCCAGCAGCTTAGACAGGGGGGCGACCCAGTACTTC.

There are many counts of this clonotype. The chain recombines TRBV24-1 with TRBJ2-1; the D gene could be TRBD1 or TRBD2 (5 bases each). The CDR3 runs 17 residues. CDR1 and CDR2 (germline): KGHDR, SFDVKD. Trimming stripped 2 bases from V and 0 bases from J, with 13 bases between. The CDR3 nucleotides read TGTGCCACCAGTGATTGGGGCCGGGGCCACTCCTACAATGAGCAGTTCTTC. Its protein is CATSDWGRGHSYNEQFF.

This clonotype was seen many times. The chain links TRBV7-2 to TRBJ1-2; tentatively, D is TRBD1 (5 bases). Germline V lookup: CDR1 SGHTA, CDR2 FQGNSA. This CDR3 has 15 amino acids. V was clipped by 1 base and J by 4 bases, with 13 bases between them. CDR3: CASSLVTVGGYGYTF. CDR3 in DNA: TGTGCCAGCAGCTTAGTGACAGTTGGAGGCTATGGCTACACCTTC.

The gene calls are TRBV7-2 and TRBJ2-7; 9 bases map to TRBD2. Per germline, CDR1 SGHTA and CDR2 FQGNSA. The junction had 9 bases not matched to a gene; V was cut back by 5 bases and J by 4 bases. CDR3 length: 15 residues. CDR3 loop: CASSPKSGRRYEQYF. In DNA form, the CDR3 reads TGTGCCAGCAGCCCGAAGAGCGGGAGGAGATACGAGCAGTACTTC. The full variable domain, with the rest looked up from reference TRBV7-2 and TRBJ2-7, is GAGVSQSPSNKVTEKGKDVELRCDPISGHTALYWYRQSLGQGLEFLIYFQGNSAPDKSGLPSDRFSAERTGGSVSTLTIQRTQQEDSAVYLCASSPKSGRRYEQYFGPGTRLTVT.

This clonotype came up many times. The V and J genes are TRBV20-1 and TRBJ2-7; a possible D gene is TRBD1 (6 bases). The V and J ends lost 6 bases and 0 bases respectively, with 18 bases between them. The germline gives CDR1 DFQATT, CDR2 SNEGSKA (reference sequence). CDR3 length: 15 residues. CDR3 sequence (DNA): TGCAGTGCCCCGAGGGGGAGCTTCCTCTCCTACGAGCAGTACTTC. Its protein is CSAPRGSFLSYEQYF.

This clonotype was seen at least ten times. The V gene is TRBV4-2, the J gene TRBJ2-7; TRBD1 might be the D (6 bases). Trimming shortened V by 4 bases and J by 2 bases, and 18 bases separated the two germline ends. This CDR3 contains 16 residues. CDR1 and CDR2 (germline): LGHNA, YNFKEQ. In nucleotides, the CDR3 is TGTGCCAGCAGCCGCTTACCAGGGGCTAAGACCTACGAGCAGTACTTC. Its protein is CASSRLPGAKTYEQYF.

This clonotype was picked up many times. The V and J genes are TRBV5-1 and TRBJ1-2; D unclear. CDR1 and CDR2 from the germline V gene are SGHRS and YFSETQ. With 0 bases removed from V and 4 bases from J, the gap between germline ends came to 10 bases. This CDR3 contains 14 residues. The CDR3 DNA reads as TGCGCCAGCAGCTTGGTTTCTGGGCCCTATGGCTACACCTTC. The encoded protein is CASSLVSGPYGYTF.